Each of the 14 T cell receptor beta chains below was sequenced from the same sample in a study of cytomegalovirus exposure and HLA in healthy donors. It was with 60 Vbeta and 13 Jbeta primers that the PCR ran. The data were produced by immunoSEQ multiplex PCR, yet TCRdb's version contains in-frame clones alone and is incomplete. The sample contains a few hundred thousand clones, approximately 80% of which appear only once. The sequenced sample was PBMCs. The receptor source for this set is a girl aged 2-10 years in good health and CMV-seronegative.

The chain is built from TRBV5-6 and TRBJ1-3, with D unclear. The ends were cut back, 2 bases at V and 6 bases at J, with 12 bases in the middle. Germline values: CDR1 SGHDT, CDR2 YYEEEE. This CDR3 is 14 amino acids long. As DNA, the CDR3 is TGTGCCAGCAGCTTCTCCGGGTCAGCAAACACCATATATTTT. Amino acids: CASSFSGSANTIYF.

This chain uses TRBV11-3 with TRBJ2-5; 7 nucleotides agree with TRBD1. CDR3 size: 15 residues. Germline V CDR1 and CDR2: SGHNT, YENEEA. V was clipped by 2 bases and J by 5 bases; unmatched bases: 8. CDR3 loop: CASSLRSGGGETQYF. In DNA form, the CDR3 reads TGTGCCAGCAGCTTACGGTCAGGGGGTGGTGAGACCCAGTACTTC.

This clone was found a few times. The chain uses TRBV4-2 and TRBJ2-7; possibly TRBD2 for D (7 bases). Trimming took off 1 base at V and 6 bases at J, with 16 bases between the two ends. This CDR3 spans 15 amino acids. In germline, CDR1 is LGHNA, CDR2 YNFKEQ. The CDR3: CASSQGDGGASEQYF. CDR3 nucleotides: TGTGCCAGCAGCCAAGGGGATGGGGGGGCTTCCGAGCAGTACTTC.

The genes are TRBV29-1 and TRBJ2-7; 10 bases fit TRBD2. Germline CDR1 SQVTM, CDR2 ANQGSEA. This CDR3 has 16 residues. V was pared by 1 base and J by 0 bases, with 6 bases of the junction left unmatched. The CDR3 DNA sequence: TGCAGCGTTGAAGGGGAGCGGGAGGGTAACTCCTACGAGCAGTACTTC. Amino acids: CSVEGEREGNSYEQYF.

A note on this clone: Other nucleotide sequences in the sample specify the same CDR3. This sequence joins TRBV27 and TRBJ1-1, with TRBD1 as a possible D gene (5 bases). CDR1 is MNHEY, CDR2 SMNVEV, per germline (reference sequence). The CDR3 runs 14 residues. The V and J ends lost 2 bases and 2 bases respectively, with 9 bases between them. CDR3 sequence reads: CASSLIRGNTEAFF. The CDR3 DNA is TGTGCCAGCAGTTTAATAAGGGGAAACACTGAAGCTTTCTTT.

The chain combines TRBV29-1 with TRBJ1-1; tentatively, D is TRBD1 (6 bases). From germline, CDR1 is SQVTM and CDR2 ANQGSEA. There are 13 residues in the CDR3. Trimming took off 3 bases at V and 1 base at J, with 9 bases between the two ends. CDR3 nucleotide sequence: TGCAGCGTTGACCACAGGGCGAACACTGAAGCTTTCTTT. As protein: CSVDHRANTEAFF. Using reference TRBV29-1 and TRBJ1-1 for the parts outside the CDR3, the full variable domain is SAVISQKPSRDICQRGTSLTIQCQVDSQVTMMFWYRQQPGQSLTLIATANQGSEATYESGFVIDKFPISRPNLTFSTLTVSNMSPEDSSIYLCSVDHRANTEAFFGQGTRLTVV.

The genes are TRBV11-2 and TRBJ2-7, with 11 bases fitting TRBD2. CDR1 is SGHAT, CDR2 FQNNGV, per germline. This CDR3 is built from 17 residues. V trimming: 5 bases; J trimming: 3 bases; junction bases outside the gene matches: 12. The CDR3 protein is CASSPARLAGSLYEQYF. CDR3 sequence (DNA): TGTGCCAGCAGCCCGGCCCGACTAGCGGGATCCCTCTACGAGCAGTACTTC.

The chain has TRBV11-1 and TRBJ2-5; possibly TRBD2 for D (6 bases). Trimming stripped 5 bases from V and 0 bases from J, with 10 bases between. CDR1 is SGHAT and CDR2 is FQDESV in the germline V gene (reference sequence). The CDR3 contains 14 residues. The CDR3 DNA sequence: TGTGCCAGCAGCCTGGGGACTGACCAAGAGACCCAGTACTTC. This sequence encodes CASSLGTDQETQYF.

In its sample, this clone was seen once. The V and J genes are TRBV7-9 and TRBJ1-4, with D possibly TRBD1 on 6 matching bases. The germline V and J ends were trimmed by 5 bases and 14 bases, with 21 bases remaining between them. The germline V gene encodes CDR1 SEHNR and CDR2 FQNEAQ (reference sequence). The CDR3 has 14 residues. CDR3 protein: CASSPTGGSSVLFF. CDR3 bases: TGTGCCAGCAGCCCAACGGGGGGCTCCTCGGTTCTGTTTTTT.

The chain recombines TRBV2 with TRBJ2-7, with TRBD2 matching over 13 bases. The CDR3 loop spans 17 amino acids. Trimming removed 4 bases from V and 3 bases from J; junction bases left unmatched: 9. Germline loops: CDR1 SNHLY, CDR2 FYNNEI. Here the CDR3 reads CASSAGLAGATYYEQYF. The DNA of the CDR3 is TGTGCCAGCAGTGCCGGACTAGCGGGAGCCACCTACTACGAGCAGTACTTC.

The chain is built from TRBV5-1 and TRBJ2-5; weak D call: TRBD2 (5 bases). The CDR3 is 15 amino acids. Germline V gene data show CDR1 as SGHRS and CDR2 as YFSETQ. Trimming removed 1 base from V and 4 bases from J, with 14 bases in between. The CDR3 is CASSLLSGGRETQYF. CDR3 coding DNA: TGCGCCAGCAGCTTGCTATCAGGTGGGAGAGAGACCCAGTACTTC. Full variable domain (outside the CDR3, taken from reference TRBV5-1 and TRBJ2-5): KAGVTQTPRYLIKTRGQQVTLSCSPISGHRSVSWYQQTPGQGLQFLFEYFSETQRNKGNFPGRFSGRQFSNSRSEMNVSTLELGDSALYLCASSLLSGGRETQYFGPGTRLLVL.

The CDR3 nucleotides read TGTGCCAGCAGCAAAGGGGGGACTAGCGGAGGCACAGATACGCAGTATTTT. As protein: CASSKGGTSGGTDTQYF. This chain links TRBV21-1 with TRBJ2-3; the table assigns TRBD2, which was not confirmed against the DNA. TRBV21-1 is flagged as a pseudogene. The CDR3 has 17 amino acids.

The gene calls are TRBV7-9 and TRBJ2-1, with 12 bases fitting TRBD2. The CDR3 is 15 amino acids. The germline V gene encodes CDR1 SEHNR and CDR2 FQNEAQ (reference sequence). V dropped 5 bases and J dropped 9; count of bases not matched to a gene: 8. The DNA of the CDR3 is TGTGCCAGCAGCGCAAGACTAGCGGGAGTGGCTGAGCAGTTCTTC. Its protein is CASSARLAGVAEQFF.

The rearrangement links TRBV10-1 to TRBJ2-3; D may be TRBD2 (6 bases). CDR1 and CDR2 from the germline V gene are WNHNN and SYGVQD (reference sequence). The germline V and J ends were trimmed by 3 bases and 1 base, with 14 bases remaining between them. This CDR3 contains 16 residues. CDR3 in DNA: TGCGCCAGCAGTGACTCGACTAGTGTCGGCACAGATACGCAGTATTTT. This translates into CASSDSTSVGTDTQYF.